Listed below are T cell receptor beta chains from one sample, sequenced in a study of T cell responses to AZD1222 COVID-19 vaccine. Assay used: immunoSEQ multiplex PCR; TCRdb lists only in-frame clones, some missing. The sample contains more than 85,000 clones, about 81% of which appear only once. The material sequenced was peripheral blood, taken on day 0 of AZD1222 vaccination. The receptors come from an adult in good health. Each CDR3 is given with its conserved first and last residue. A D gene is named only where the DNA matches it firmly. Where a row states a size, it is once, few, many or the class of an expanded clone; other rows omit it.

j_call | clone_size | d_call | v_call | cdr3_aa | cdr3_nt
TRBJ2-1 | few | TRBD2 | TRBV5-1 | CASSWTAGLAGNEQFF | TGCGCCAGCAGCTGGACAGCGGGACTAGCGGGGAATGAGCAGTTCTTC
TRBJ1-2 | few | TRBD1 | TRBV27 | CASSPRQGGNYGYTF | TGTGCCAGCAGTCCCAGACAGGGGGGTAACTATGGCTACACCTTC
TRBJ1-2 | - | TRBD1 | TRBV6-5 | CASLNPGQYGYTF | TGTGCCAGCCTTAATCCGGGACAGTATGGCTACACCTTC
TRBJ2-7 | - | TRBD2 | TRBV10-3 | CAIESGGPVNEQYF | TGTGCCATCGAGTCGGGAGGGCCTGTAAACGAGCAGTACTTC
TRBJ1-2 | - | TRBD1 | TRBV6-5 | CAAGRGRYYGYTF | TGTGCCGCCGGGAGGGGGCGTTACTATGGCTACACCTTC
TRBJ2-5 | - | - | TRBV9 | CASSVDHGETQYF | TGTGCCAGCAGCGTAGATCACGGAGAGACCCAGTACTTC
TRBJ2-3 | - | - | TRBV7-2 | CASSPASTDTQYF | TGTGCCAGCAGCCCCGCTAGCACAGATACGCAGTATTTT
TRBJ1-3 | - | - | TRBV6-5 | CASRKQGSGNTIYF | TGTGCCAGCAGAAAACAGGGCTCTGGAAACACCATATATTTT
TRBJ2-7 | - | TRBD1 | TRBV20-1 | CSASLSGTGRLSYEQYF | TGCAGTGCTAGTTTGTCCGGGACAGGGCGTCTTTCCTACGAGCAGTACTTC
TRBJ2-3 | - | TRBD2 | TRBV19 | CASSPRGSGRADTQYF | TGTGCCAGTAGTCCGCGAGGTAGCGGGAGGGCAGATACGCAGTATTTT
TRBJ2-5 | - | TRBD2 | TRBV11-2 | CASSGPGLAGGETQYF | TGTGCCAGCAGCGGGCCGGGACTAGCGGGAGGAGAGACCCAGTACTTC
TRBJ2-7 | - | - | TRBV29-1 | CSVPASGLEQYF | TGCAGCGTCCCTGCTAGTGGTCTAGAGCAGTACTTC
TRBJ2-1 | - | - | TRBV14 | CASSQGRRSYNEQFF | TGTGCCAGCAGCCAAGGACGGCGGTCCTACAATGAGCAGTTCTTC
TRBJ2-2 | once | TRBD1 | TRBV9 | CASTTSGTVVNTGELFF | TGTGCCAGCACCACCTCCGGGACAGTAGTAAACACCGGGGAGCTGTTTTTT
TRBJ2-7 | once | TRBD2 | TRBV11-2 | CASSLDHSGSLYF | TGTGCCAGCAGCTTAGATCATAGCGGGAGCTTGTACTTC
TRBJ2-7 | - | - | TRBV6-5 | CASSYSGGLLAEQYF | TGTGCCAGCAGTTACTCGGGGGGGCTCTTGGCCGAGCAGTACTTC
TRBJ2-1 | once | TRBD2 | TRBV7-8 | CASRQWGASGRYNEQFF | TGTGCCAGCAGGCAATGGGGGGCTAGCGGGAGATACAATGAGCAGTTCTTC
TRBJ2-5 | - | TRBD2 | TRBV2 | CASSLAGGPSKTQYF | TGTGCCAGCAGTTTAGCGGGAGGGCCCTCAAAGACCCAGTACTTC
TRBJ2-7 | - | - | TRBV18 | CASSPPFYYEQYF | TGTGCCAGCTCACCTCCTTTCTACTACGAGCAGTACTTC
TRBJ1-5 | - | - | TRBV10-3 | CAISRSNQPQHF | TGTGCCATCAGCCGATCCAATCAGCCCCAGCATTTT
TRBJ2-3 | once | - | TRBV28 | CASRRDSLFYTDTQYF | TGTGCCAGCAGGCGTGACAGCCTTTTTTACACAGATACGCAGTATTTT
TRBJ2-7 | - | TRBD2 | TRBV3-1/TRBV3-2 | CASSQVWTSNYEQYF | TGTGCCAGCAGCCAAGTGTGGACTAGCAACTACGAGCAGTACTTC
TRBJ1-4 | - | - | TRBV5-4 | CASSSRAGLAEKLFF | TGTGCCAGCAGCTCTAGGGCGGGCCTAGCTGAAAAACTGTTTTTT
TRBJ1-1 | - | TRBD1 | TRBV19 | CASSILTGGTEAFF | TGTGCCAGTAGTATATTAACAGGGGGCACTGAAGCTTTCTTT